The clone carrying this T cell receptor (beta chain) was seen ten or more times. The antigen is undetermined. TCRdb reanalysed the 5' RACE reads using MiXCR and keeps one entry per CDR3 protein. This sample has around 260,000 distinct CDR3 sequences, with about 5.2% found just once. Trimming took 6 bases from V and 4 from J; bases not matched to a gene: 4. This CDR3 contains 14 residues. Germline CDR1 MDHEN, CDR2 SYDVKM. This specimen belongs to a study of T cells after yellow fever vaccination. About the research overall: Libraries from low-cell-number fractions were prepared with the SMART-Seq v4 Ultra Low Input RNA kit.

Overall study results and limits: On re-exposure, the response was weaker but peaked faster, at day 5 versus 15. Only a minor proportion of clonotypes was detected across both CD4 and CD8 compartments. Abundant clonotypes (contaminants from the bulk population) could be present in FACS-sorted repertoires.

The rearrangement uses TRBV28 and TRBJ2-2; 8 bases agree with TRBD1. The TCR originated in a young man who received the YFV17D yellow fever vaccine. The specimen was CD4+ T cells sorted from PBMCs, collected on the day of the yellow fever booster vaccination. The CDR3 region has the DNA TGTGCCAGCAGCCATGGACAGGGCACCGGGGAGCTGTTTTTT. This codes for CASSHGQGTGELFF.